The present T cell receptor (beta chain) was sequenced within a study of vaccination and CD4 T cells after COVID-19. The treatment here: approximately nine-day PBMC culture with coronavirus spike peptide pools or control peptides (ViraFEST assay). First, ViraFEST expanded antigen-specific T cells with peptide pools, and next it sequenced the TCRs. Dates of positive PCR ran from March to December 2020, before US Alpha, Beta and Delta variants. Peptide pools at 9.5 to 10 ug/ml and IL-2 at about 9.6 IU/ml were added to cultures of some 1.9 million PBMCs per well. The CDR3 runs to 16 residues. J lost 5 bases, V lost 1 base, and 6 bases had no gene match. CDR1 is SGDLS and CDR2 is YYNGEE in the germline V gene. Comment on this clonotype: What it binds is unknown.

The assay that was used to sequence DNA from cultured CD4+ T cells was the Oncomine TCR Beta short-read assay. A single record per CDR3 protein comes from TCRdb applying MiXCR to the PCR reads. The sample lists roughly 20,000 distinct CDR3 sequences; approximately 52% were seen once. Sequenced here: CD4+ T cells from blood, cultured in vitro, sampled after SARS-CoV-2 vaccination. This clonotype originated in a human donor who had recovered from COVID-19. The chain combines TRBV9 with TRBJ2-1, with 10 bases aligning to TRBD2. DNA of the CDR3: TGTGCCAGCAGCGTAAGGGGCGGACTAGCGGACAATGAGCAGTTCTTC. This codes for CASSVRGGLADNEQFF. The full variable domain, rest sourced from reference TRBV9 and TRBJ2-1, is DSGVTQTPKHLITATGQRVTLRCSPRSGDLSVYWYQQSLDQGLQFLIQYYNGEERAKGNILERFSAQQFPDLHSELNLSSLELGDSALYFCASSVRGGLADNEQFFGPGTRLTVL.